This T cell receptor (beta chain) was sequenced for a study of PD-1 blockade in classical Hodgkin lymphoma. In the case of this clone: The antigen is unknown.

In every patient, relapse followed autologous stem cell transplantation, while exposure to brentuximab vedotin differed. The CDR3 totals 17 residues. Produced via immunoSEQ multiplex PCR; TCRdb's table is partial and in-frame only. The sample records around 26,000 clones, approximately 82% being singletons. Notes on the study in general: Compared with healthy donors, newly diagnosed patients reportedly showed lower baseline TCR diversity.

This chain connects TRBV21-1 to TRBJ2-7; TRBD1 reflects the table's D call only, with no check against the DNA. TRBV21-1 is annotated as a pseudogene. Sequencing used peripheral blood mononuclear cells (PBMCs), obtained before the second cycle of nivolumab. The TCR comes from a human donor with classical Hodgkin lymphoma. The CDR3 reads CASSLSAHGTGPYEQYF. The CDR3 DNA reads as TGTGCCAGCAGCTTGAGCGCCCACGGGACAGGGCCCTACGAGCAGTACTTC.